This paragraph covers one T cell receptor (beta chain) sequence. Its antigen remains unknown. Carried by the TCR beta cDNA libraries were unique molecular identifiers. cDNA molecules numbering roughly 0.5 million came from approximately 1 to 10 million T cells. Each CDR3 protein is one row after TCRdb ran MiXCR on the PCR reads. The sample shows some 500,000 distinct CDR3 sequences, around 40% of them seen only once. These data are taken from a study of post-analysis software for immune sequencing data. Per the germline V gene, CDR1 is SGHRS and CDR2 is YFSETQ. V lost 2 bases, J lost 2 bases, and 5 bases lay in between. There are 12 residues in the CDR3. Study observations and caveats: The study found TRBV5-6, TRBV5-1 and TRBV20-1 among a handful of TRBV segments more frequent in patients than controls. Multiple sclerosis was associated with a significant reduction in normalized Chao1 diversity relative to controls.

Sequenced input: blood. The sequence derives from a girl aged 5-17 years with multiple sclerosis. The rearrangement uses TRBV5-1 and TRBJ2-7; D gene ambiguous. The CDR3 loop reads CASSFRPYEQYF. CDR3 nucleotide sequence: TGCGCCAGCAGCTTCCGACCCTACGAGCAGTACTTC.